The 3 T cell receptor beta chains presented below share a single source sample, sequenced in a study of blood T cell repertoires in COVID-19. Only in-frame clones appear in the TCRdb table, and some are missing; sequencing was by immunoSEQ multiplex PCR. The sample records 88,000 or so clones, 75% to 85% being singletons. Material for sequencing was peripheral blood. The source is a human donor in a cohort sampled during active COVID-19.

The CDR3 nucleotides are TGCAGTGCTAGTGGCCAGGATCGGAATGAGCAGTTCTTC. As protein: CSASGQDRNEQFF. V and J are TRBV20-1 and TRBJ2-1; D not resolved. Trimming took off 3 bases at V and 7 bases at J, with 13 bases between the two ends. Germline V gives CDR1 DFQATT, CDR2 SNEGSKA (reference sequence). There are 13 residues in the CDR3.

This clone was picked up many times. The V gene is TRBV5-1, the J gene TRBJ2-5, with 10 bases identical to TRBD2. V lost 2 bases and J lost 2; bases outside the gene matches: 3. CDR3 size: 15 residues. Germline CDR1 reads SGHRS; CDR2 reads YFSETQ. The CDR3 protein is CASSLLAGTQETQYF. The CDR3 DNA sequence: TGCGCCAGCAGCTTACTAGCGGGAACGCAAGAGACCCAGTACTTC.

This clone was counted once. The V call is TRBV6-5, the J call TRBJ1-5; maybe TRBD1 (6 bases). The V gene lost 6 bases and the J gene lost 4 bases, with 13 bases spanning the gap. This CDR3 comprises 14 residues. Germline V CDR1 and CDR2: MNHEY, SVGAGI. For the CDR3, the DNA is TGTGCCAGCAGAGCAGGGGAGTTTAATCAGCCCCAGCATTTT. Its translation: CASRAGEFNQPQHF.